Presented here are 9 T cell receptor beta chains from one specimen sequenced in a study of beta chain features in type 1 diabetes. Study results and limitations: A moderate, significant TCRB CDR3 shortening appeared in type 1 diabetes across four CD4+ subsets.

No antigen is known for these receptors. Expressed TCRB transcripts were sequenced because the isolated RNA had all been reverse transcribed beforehand. The method was immunoSEQ multiplex PCR; TCRdb's version includes in-frame clones alone and lacks a portion of them. The repertoire consists of 300,000 to 400,000 clones, with around 9% occurring once and the leading ten covering around 1%. The sequenced material came from central memory CD4+ T cells from blood. The source is a man aged 25-45 years with type 1 diabetes.

The gene calls are TRBV4-3 and TRBJ2-5; 8 bases match TRBD1. Germline CDR1 and CDR2: LGHNA and YSLEER. V trimming: 0 bases; J trimming: 6 bases; junction bases outside the gene matches: 12. The length of the CDR3 is 17 residues. Here the CDR3 DNA reads TGCGCCAGCAGCCAAGATTACGGACAGGGACAAAAGAAGACCCAGTACTTC. This gives the protein CASSQDYGQGQKKTQYF.

This clone was detected only a few times. The same CDR3 arises from other DNA sequences in this sample as well. This chain uses TRBV18 with TRBJ1-1, with D unresolved. The germline V gene encodes CDR1 KGHSH and CDR2 LQKENI. Trimming removed 6 bases from V and 2 bases from J, with 10 bases in between. The CDR3 contains 13 residues. In DNA, the CDR3 is TGTGCCAGCTCGCCCATCAGAAACACTGAAGCTTTCTTT. Protein sequence: CASSPIRNTEAFF.

V gene TRBV5-1 combines with J gene TRBJ1-5; D is perhaps TRBD1 (6 bases). V lost 1 base to trimming and J lost 2 bases, with 10 bases between them. The CDR3 is 15 residues long. Germline-derived CDR1 and CDR2 are SGHRS and YFSETQ. The CDR3 region has the DNA TGCGCCAGCAGCTTGTCAGGGGACGGCAATCAGCCCCAGCATTTT. As protein: CASSLSGDGNQPQHF.

In its sample, this clone was seen a few times. This sequence joins TRBV5-4 and TRBJ2-2, with D possibly being TRBD1 (5 bases). Trimming left V 3 bases short and J 0 bases short, with 9 bases between. Germline V lookup: CDR1 SGHNT, CDR2 YYREEE (reference sequence). The CDR3 consists of 15 residues. CDR3 amino acids: CASSSRTSNTGELFF. CDR3 nucleotide sequence: TGTGCCAGCAGCTCCAGGACATCGAACACCGGGGAGCTGTTTTTT.

In this sample, this clone turned up a few times. The V gene is TRBV5-1, the J gene TRBJ2-1, with 8 bases matching TRBD1. CDR1 and CDR2 from the germline V gene are SGHRS and YFSETQ. CDR3 length: 14 residues. Trimming cost V 3 bases and J 6 bases; bases outside gene matches: 5. The CDR3 coding sequence is TGCGCCAGCAGCTCGACTGGACAGGGCAATGAGCAGTTCTTC. Protein sequence: CASSSTGQGNEQFF.

A few counts support this clone. This chain connects TRBV18 to TRBJ1-5; D is undetermined. The CDR3 covers 15 residues. Germline V gene lookup returns CDR1 KGHSH and CDR2 LQKENI. Between the trimmed V and J ends, which lost 3 bases and 2 bases, there was a span of 11 bases. Here the CDR3 DNA reads TGTGCCAGCTCACCTGACGGACTAGGCAATCAGCCCCAGCATTTT. Its translation is CASSPDGLGNQPQHF.

This clone has a count of ten or more. V gene TRBV4-1 combines with J gene TRBJ1-2, with D perhaps TRBD1 (5 bases). The germline CDR1 and CDR2 sequences are MGHRA and YSYEKL. The CDR3 has 16 residues. The V end was cut by 3 bases, the J end by 0 bases, with 14 bases between. CDR3 residues: CASSQPTERSNYGYTF. CDR3 DNA sequence: TGCGCCAGCAGCCAGCCGACAGAACGTTCTAACTATGGCTACACCTTC.

This clone was recorded at least ten times. This chain joins TRBV5-4 and TRBJ1-1, with D perhaps matching TRBD1 (6 bases). Trimming removed 1 base from V and 3 bases from J, with 7 bases in between. Germline V gene sequence: CDR1 SGHNT, CDR2 YYREEE (reference sequence). The CDR3 sequence is 13 residues long. Here the CDR3 reads CASSLNRDTEAFF. CDR3 DNA sequence: TGTGCCAGCAGCTTGAACAGGGACACTGAAGCTTTCTTT. Full variable domain (outside the CDR3, taken from reference TRBV5-4 and TRBJ1-1): ETGVTQSPTHLIKTRGQQVTLRCSSQSGHNTVSWYQQALGQGPQFIFQYYREEENGRGNFPPRFSGLQFPNYSSELNVNALELDDSALYLCASSLNRDTEAFFGQGTRLTVV.

V usage is TRBV5-1 and J usage is TRBJ1-4, with a weak D call TRBD1 (6 bases). The V gene lost 4 bases and the J gene lost 5 bases, with 12 bases spanning the gap. Germline loops: CDR1 SGHRS, CDR2 YFSETQ. The CDR3 is 14 residues long. The CDR3: CASSTGTPNEKLFF. CDR3 coding DNA: TGCGCCAGCAGCACCGGGACACCGAATGAAAAACTGTTTTTT.